This TCR beta chain appears in the sequencing data of a study of early stage breast cancer tumors. In the study overall: ER+/PR+/HER2- status applied to about 70% of the 16 invasive breast tumors. Findings and caveats of the study: Enriched TCRB sequences shared across patients were mostly commonly generated sequences. Unsorted bulk genomic DNA sequencing lacked pairing and functional marker data.

Germline CDR1 is MNHEY and CDR2 is SMNVEV (reference sequence). The CDR3 covers 15 residues. Trimming removed 0 bases at V and 10 bases at J, with 16 bases between. As to this clone: Its antigen is still unknown.

Each sample had two DNA replicates, around 0.53 ug blood or around 1.6 ug tissue. Here immunoSEQ multiplex PCR was the method, and the copy in TCRdb shows in-frame clones only, minus some. The sample has more than 7,500 clones; 70% to 80% are singletons. Material: normal breast tissue next to the tumor. The chain employs TRBV27 and TRBJ2-1; D perhaps matches TRBD2 (6 bases). The TCR originated in a person between 55 and 69 years old with breast cancer. Here the CDR3 reads CASSLSQPWRDEQFF. The CDR3 DNA reads TGTGCCAGCAGTTTATCGCAACCTTGGAGGGACGAGCAGTTCTTC.